The 8 T cell receptor beta chains reported below all come from one sample, sequenced in a study of blood T cell repertoires in COVID-19. The protocol was immunoSEQ multiplex PCR, while the TCRdb copy is restricted to in-frame clones and leaves out a portion. This table holds approximately 260,000 clones, nearly 85% found once. Input material: peripheral blood. The receptors derive from a human donor in a cohort sampled during active COVID-19.

This clone came up once. This sequence joins TRBV18 and TRBJ2-3; 10 bases are shared with TRBD2. The V and J ends lost 1 base and 3 bases, in that order; junction bases with no gene match: 7. The CDR3 consists of 17 residues. Per germline, CDR1 KGHSH and CDR2 LQKENI. The CDR3 region is CASSPLPSGGSTDTQYF. CDR3 DNA: TGTGCCAGCTCACCACTTCCTAGCGGGGGCTCTACAGATACGCAGTATTTT.

The genes are TRBV27 and TRBJ2-7; TRBD1 is a possible D gene (6 bases). The CDR3 extends over 13 amino acids. The germline V gene has CDR1 MNHEY and CDR2 SMNVEV (reference sequence). V was clipped by 0 bases and J by 4 bases, with 7 bases between them. The CDR3 DNA reads TGTGCCAGCAGTTTATCCCAGGGGTACGAGCAGTACTTC. Translation gives CASSLSQGYEQYF.

This clone was seen once. The rearrangement uses TRBV11-2 and TRBJ2-2, with a tentative D call TRBD1 (6 bases). Germline CDR1 is SGHAT and CDR2 is FQNNGV. V was clipped by 6 bases and J by 5 bases, with 13 bases between them. The CDR3 is made up of 14 amino acids. The CDR3 sequence is CASRPTGYTGELFF. In DNA, the CDR3 is TGTGCCAGCAGGCCTACAGGGTATACCGGGGAGCTGTTTTTT.

The chain has TRBV6-5 and TRBJ1-1; D is perhaps TRBD1 (6 bases). In germline, CDR1 is MNHEY, CDR2 SVGAGI. This CDR3 has 16 amino acids. Between the trimmed V and J ends, which lost 2 bases and 6 bases, there was a span of 19 bases. This chain's CDR3 is CASSYRGGGFWAEAFF. As DNA, the CDR3 is TGTGCCAGCAGTTACCGTGGGGGCGGCTTTTGGGCTGAAGCTTTCTTT.

The chain combines TRBV4-2 with TRBJ2-5; TRBD2 matches at 7 bases. Germline values: CDR1 LGHNA, CDR2 YNFKEQ. CDR3 length: 16 residues. V shed 3 bases, J shed 5 bases, and the junction held 12 bases outside the gene matches. DNA for the CDR3: TGTGCCAGCAGCCAGGGCAGAAGCGGGGCCCGGGAGACCCAGTACTTC. It is translated as CASSQGRSGARETQYF.

The rearrangement joins TRBV5-6 to TRBJ2-1; 7 bases match TRBD2. CDR1 SGHDT and CDR2 YYEEEE come from the germline V gene. The ends lost 4 bases at V and 4 bases at J; junction bases unmatched: 8. This CDR3 has 15 residues. CDR3 amino acids: CASSVRDYVYNEQFF. CDR3 DNA sequence: TGTGCCAGCAGCGTCCGGGACTACGTATACAATGAGCAGTTCTTC. The full variable domain, with the rest looked up from reference TRBV5-6 and TRBJ2-1, is DAGVTQSPTHLIKTRGQQVTLRCSPKSGHDTVSWYQQALGQGPQFIFQYYEEEERQRGNFPDRFSGHQFPNYSSELNVNALLLGDSALYLCASSVRDYVYNEQFFGPGTRLTVL.

The gene calls are TRBV3-1 (or the pseudogene TRBV3-2) and TRBJ2-1, with 9 bases matching TRBD2. CDR1 LGHDT and CDR2 YNNKEL come from the germline V gene (reference sequence). CDR3 length: 17 amino acids. The trim removed 4 bases at V and 0 bases at J, leaving 7 bases unmatched. The CDR3 nucleotides are TGTGCCAGCAGCCCCCGACTAGCGGCAAGCTCCTACAATGAGCAGTTCTTC. This sequence encodes CASSPRLAASSYNEQFF.

The V gene is TRBV11-3, the J gene TRBJ2-3; no reliable D call. V was clipped by 0 bases and J by 4 bases, with 8 bases between them. This CDR3 comprises 14 residues. The germline CDR1 and CDR2 sequences are SGHNT and YENEEA. As DNA, the CDR3 is TGTGCCAGCAGCTTAGAAAGCGATTCAGATACGCAGTATTTT. Amino acids: CASSLESDSDTQYF.